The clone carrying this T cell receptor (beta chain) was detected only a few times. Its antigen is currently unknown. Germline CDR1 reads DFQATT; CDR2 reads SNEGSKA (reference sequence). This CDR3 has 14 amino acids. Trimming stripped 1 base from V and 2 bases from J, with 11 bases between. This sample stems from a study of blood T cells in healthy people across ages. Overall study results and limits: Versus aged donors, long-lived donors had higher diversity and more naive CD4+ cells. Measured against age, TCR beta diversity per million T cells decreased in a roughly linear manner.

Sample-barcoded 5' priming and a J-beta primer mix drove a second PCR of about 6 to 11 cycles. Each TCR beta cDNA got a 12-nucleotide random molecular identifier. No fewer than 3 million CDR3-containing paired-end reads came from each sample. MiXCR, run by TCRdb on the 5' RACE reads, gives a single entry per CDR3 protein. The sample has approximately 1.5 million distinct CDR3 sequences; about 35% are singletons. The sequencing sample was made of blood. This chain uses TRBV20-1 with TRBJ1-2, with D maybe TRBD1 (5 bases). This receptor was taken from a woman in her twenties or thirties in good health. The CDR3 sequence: CSARVQGLNYGYTF. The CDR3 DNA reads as TGCAGTGCTAGAGTCCAGGGCCTAAACTATGGCTACACCTTC.